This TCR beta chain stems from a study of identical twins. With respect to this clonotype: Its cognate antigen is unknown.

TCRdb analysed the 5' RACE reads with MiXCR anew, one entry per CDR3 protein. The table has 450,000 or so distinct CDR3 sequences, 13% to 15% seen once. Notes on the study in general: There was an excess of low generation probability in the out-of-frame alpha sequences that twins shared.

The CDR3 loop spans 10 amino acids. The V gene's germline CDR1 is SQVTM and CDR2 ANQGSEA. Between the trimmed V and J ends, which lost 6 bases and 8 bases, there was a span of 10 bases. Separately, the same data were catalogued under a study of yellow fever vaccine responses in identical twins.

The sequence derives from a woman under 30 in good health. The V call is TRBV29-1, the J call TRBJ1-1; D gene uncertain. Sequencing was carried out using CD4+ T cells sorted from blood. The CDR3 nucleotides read TGCAGCGTGGAATCTACGGAAGCTTTCTTT. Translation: CSVESTEAFF.